The rows below give T cell receptor beta chains drawn from one sample of a study of cytomegalovirus exposure and HLA in healthy donors. Repertoires were generated with immunoSEQ multiplex PCR, while TCRdb's copy carries only in-frame clones and drops some. The data contain 65,000 to 100,000 clones, 70% to 80% of them singletons. Sequences were obtained from PBMCs. The receptors stem from a woman in her thirties or forties in good health and CMV-seropositive. Both conserved end residues are trimmed from each CDR3. Each record gives: V gene, J gene, CDR3 protein.

>TRBV18|TRBJ2-1
ASSPGGGYNEQF
>TRBV25-1|TRBJ1-2
ASSEAGYGYT
>TRBV14|TRBJ2-5
ASSLLDTTRETQY
>TRBV5-1|TRBJ2-2
ASSFYSSYTGELF
>TRBV7-8|TRBJ2-7
ASSPRSAYEQY
>TRBV28|TRBJ2-3
ASIGMGGDTQY
>TRBV5-4|TRBJ1-2
ASSLAGGDGYT
>TRBV7-6|TRBJ2-1
ASSLRGQTGINNEQF
>TRBV2|.
ASSTLYEQY
>TRBV19|TRBJ2-7
ASSTPTGDAYEQY
>TRBV5-6|TRBJ2-7
ASSWLRTSGTHEQY
>TRBV27|TRBJ2-2
ASRPSGATGELF
>TRBV21-1|TRBJ1-2
ASSTPTGLLGYT
>TRBV28|TRBJ1-5
ASKQLWRGQPQH
>TRBV4-2|TRBJ2-3
ASSQDGASGGGDTQY
>TRBV5-6|TRBJ2-1
ASSLTYRGGGEQF
>TRBV28|TRBJ1-4
ATVTDRGSEKLF
>TRBV5-5|TRBJ1-5
ASSFTVQGGNQPQH
>TRBV5-5|TRBJ2-6
ASSLKGDSGANVLT
>TRBV6-5|TRBJ1-4
ASSGQVNEKLF
>TRBV19|TRBJ1-5
ASTYRGGGGQPQH
>TRBV5-1|TRBJ2-6
ASSLSGLGGANVLT
>TRBV2|TRBJ1-4
ASSYATNEKLF
>TRBV10-3|TRBJ2-7
AISELAGDVSYEQY
>TRBV27|TRBJ2-7
ASSLEGTPDYEQY
>TRBV18|TRBJ2-7
ASSPGLAMEQY
>TRBV6-1|TRBJ1-1
ASSEATHYWKVISSAEAF
>TRBV7-9|TRBJ1-5
ASSYDRENQPQH
>TRBV6-1|TRBJ1-5
ASSEMDSLQPQH